This T cell receptor beta chain was profiled in a study of response to subunit inactivated influenza vaccine. CDR1 is SGHVS, CDR2 FQNEAQ, per germline. CDR3 length equals 15 residues. Trimming cost V 5 bases and J 4 bases, with 15 bases left between them. TCRdb reprocessed the RT-PCR reads with MiXCR, giving one entry per CDR3 protein. Found here are around 750,000 distinct CDR3 sequences, about 20% of them singletons; the top ten hold about 10%. This clonotype was observed a few times. The sequence was collected from a man aged 50 to 59 who received an inactivated influenza vaccine. The sequences come from PBMCs from blood, collected about 5 days after vaccination. V gene TRBV7-8 combines with J gene TRBJ1-5, with no clear D. In DNA form, the CDR3 reads TGTGCCAGCAGCCCCGATGCACCGTGGAATCAGCCCCAGCATTTT. This translates into CASSPDAPWNQPQHF.